This T cell receptor (gamma chain) came from a study of gamma-delta T cells after stem cell transplantation. TCRdb fed the RT-PCR reads into CATT to redo clone calling. The table shows approximately 1,800 gamma-chain clones, with around 3.5% occurring only once. V lost 1 base to trimming and J lost 11 bases; unmatched junction nucleotides: 14. The CDR3 is 18 amino acids. Germline assignment: CDR1 GITISATS and CDR2 ISYDGTV (reference sequence). The sequenced material came from gamma-delta T cells. The genes are TRGV9 and TRGJP. This TCR came from a human donor. It is not recorded whose cells these are; they may come from a transplant donor. The CDR3 is CALWEVLVPEVGKKIKVF. The CDR3 DNA reads as TGTGCCTTGTGGGAGGTTCTCGTGCCCGAGGTGGGCAAAAAAATCAAGGTATTT.